A selection of T cell receptor beta chains follows, all from one sample in a study of T cell responses to AZD1222 COVID-19 vaccine. TCRdb keeps only in-frame clones here, not all; method: immunoSEQ multiplex PCR. The table lists around 91,000 clones, more than 70% of them singletons, with roughly 21% in the top ten. Source: peripheral blood, taken on day 0 of AZD1222 vaccination. These receptors originate from an adult in good health. The CDR3 runs from the conserved cysteine through the conserved F or W. The D gene is left open where the match is weak. Clone size is shown for a subset of rows, as once, few, many or a class of expanded clone.

CDR3nt | CDR3aa | j_gene | abundance | v_gene | d_gene
TGTGCCAGCAGTTACTCCACGGTAGGGTCCCTCGGAGAGCAGTTCTTC | CASSYSTVGSLGEQFF | TRBJ2-1 | - | TRBV6-5 | -
TGTGCCAGCAGTAGGGACACCTTATACGAGCAGTACTTC | CASSRDTLYEQYF | TRBJ2-7 | - | TRBV27 | -
TGTGCCAGTAGCCGGGGGGGGACGAACACTGAAGCTTTCTTT | CASSRGGTNTEAFF | TRBJ1-1 | - | TRBV19 | -
TGTGCCAGCAGTGACACCGAATGGGGGATCAAAAAACTGTTTTTT | CASSDTEWGIKKLFF | TRBJ1-4 | few | TRBV6-1 | -
TGTGCCAGCAGTCCAGCGGGGGGGTACAATGAGCAGTTCTTC | CASSPAGGYNEQFF | TRBJ2-1 | few | TRBV6-2/TRBV6-3 | TRBD2
TGTGCCAGTAGTAGGTCCTCTGGGGCCAACGTCCTGACTTTC | CASSRSSGANVLTF | TRBJ2-6 | - | TRBV19 | -
TGTGCCAGCAGTTTTGGGGGGAATTCACCCCTCCACTTT | CASSFGGNSPLHF | TRBJ1-6 | - | TRBV12-3/TRBV12-4 | -
TGTGCCAGCAGCGTAGGGGGTGGCGGGTCACAAGAGACCCAGTACTTC | CASSVGGGGSQETQYF | TRBJ2-5 | - | TRBV9 | -
TGTGCCAGCAGCTTGGGGATCCAAGGCCACGAGCAGTACTTC | CASSLGIQGHEQYF | TRBJ2-7 | - | TRBV7-9 | -
TGTGCCAGTAGGGGACAGGGAAATGAGCAGTTCTTC | CASRGQGNEQFF | TRBJ2-1 | - | TRBV19 | TRBD1
TGTGCCAGCAGCTTAGGGCTTCCTCTGGGCAATCAGCCCCAGCATTTT | CASSLGLPLGNQPQHF | TRBJ1-5 | - | TRBV7-9 | -
TGTGCCAGCAGCGGCCGAAACCACGGGGTGAGGGAGGGCTCCTACAATGAGCAGTTCTTC | CASSGRNHGVREGSYNEQFF | TRBJ2-1 | - | TRBV9 | TRBD2
TGCGCCAGCAGCACCTTTTTTGAGGGGTTCAACCCCCAGCATTTT | CASSTFFEGFNPQHF | TRBJ1-5 | - | TRBV4-1 | -
TGTGCCAGCAGTCCAAGACAGGGGGAGGGCTACACCTTC | CASSPRQGEGYTF | TRBJ1-2 | - | TRBV6-5 | TRBD1
TGTGCCAGCTCCCCGCGGAGGGGTATGAACACTGAAGCTTTCTTT | CASSPRRGMNTEAFF | TRBJ1-1 | - | TRBV18 | -
TGTGCCACCAGCAGAGATCTAGGCAGAGGAGCGGCTCAGCCCCAGCATTTT | CATSRDLGRGAAQPQHF | TRBJ1-5 | - | TRBV15 | -
TGTGCCATCAGTGAGGCTAGGACAGGTCTTGGCTACACCTTC | CAISEARTGLGYTF | TRBJ1-2 | - | TRBV10-3 | TRBD1
TGTGCCAGTAGCGTGGGGCAGCGGGAGCGAGAGACCCAGTACTTC | CASSVGQRERETQYF | TRBJ2-5 | - | TRBV9 | TRBD2
TGTGCCAGCAGCCGAGTGGACAGGGGGTTATACGAGCAGTACTTC | CASSRVDRGLYEQYF | TRBJ2-7 | - | TRBV28 | TRBD1
TGTGCCAGCAGTTTGGGGAGGGAGCCGCCCCAGCATTTT | CASSLGREPPQHF | TRBJ1-5 | few | TRBV12-3/TRBV12-4 | -
TGTGCCACCAGCAGAGAGGGGGGACAGGGGGAAAAACTGTTTTTT | CATSREGGQGEKLFF | TRBJ1-4 | - | TRBV15 | TRBD1
TGTGCCAGCAGCCCCCGGGTACTAAACACTGAAGCTTTCTTT | CASSPRVLNTEAFF | TRBJ1-1 | - | TRBV6-5 | -
TGTGCCAGCAGTTATACATGGACAGTCTCTGGAAACACCATATATTTT | CASSYTWTVSGNTIYF | TRBJ1-3 | - | TRBV6-5 | -
TGTGCCAGCAGCTTAGGAATCCGTTCACCCCTCCACTTT | CASSLGIRSPLHF | TRBJ1-6 | - | TRBV7-2 | -
TGTGCCATCAGTGATAGTGTTTCGGGACAAGAGACCCAGTACTTC | CAISDSVSGQETQYF | TRBJ2-5 | - | TRBV10-3 | -
TGTGCCAGCAGCCTCGCGGCAGCGGGGGAAGAGACCCAGTACTTC | CASSLAAAGEETQYF | TRBJ2-5 | - | TRBV3-1/TRBV3-2 | TRBD2
TGTGCCAGCAGCTTAGTCCGGGGAAGTGATGGCTACACCTTC | CASSLVRGSDGYTF | TRBJ1-2 | - | TRBV7-9 | -
TGCAGCGTTAACCCAGGGGTCTATGGCTACACCTTC | CSVNPGVYGYTF | TRBJ1-2 | - | TRBV29-1 | -
TGTGCCAGCAGTTATTGGGCCGGACCCTACGAGCAGTACTTC | CASSYWAGPYEQYF | TRBJ2-7 | once | TRBV6-2/TRBV6-3 | -
TGTGCCAGCAGCTCGCTCAATGCGAACACTGAAGCTTTCTTT | CASSSLNANTEAFF | TRBJ1-1 | - | TRBV7-2 | -
TGCGCCAGCAGCCCGGGACAGGGTCCCTACGAGCAGTACTTC | CASSPGQGPYEQYF | TRBJ2-7 | - | TRBV5-1 | TRBD1
TGCGCCAGCAGCCAAGATTACCGGGCCGACGTAGGGGAGCTGTTTTTT | CASSQDYRADVGELFF | TRBJ2-2 | - | TRBV4-3 | -
TGTGCCAGCAGTCCCGACTTGAACACTGAAGCTTTCTTT | CASSPDLNTEAFF | TRBJ1-1 | - | TRBV28 | -
TGCGCCAGCAGCTTGGATTTACAGGGTAACTATGGCTACACCTTC | CASSLDLQGNYGYTF | TRBJ1-2 | - | TRBV5-1 | -
TGCAGCGTTGGGGGCGGACAGAGCAATCAGCCCCAGCATTTT | CSVGGGQSNQPQHF | TRBJ1-5 | - | TRBV29-1 | -
TGTGCCAGCAGCGAACCGGGACAGGGAAGGAGAACTGAAGCTTTCTTT | CASSEPGQGRRTEAFF | TRBJ1-1 | - | TRBV7-8 | TRBD1
TGTGCCAGCAGCTTGGCCGCGGGTGGGGGAGAGACCCAGTACTTC | CASSLAAGGGETQYF | TRBJ2-5 | - | TRBV5-4 | -
TGTGCCAGCAACCTGGGACTGAGAAACACCATATATTTT | CASNLGLRNTIYF | TRBJ1-3 | - | TRBV6-5 | -
TGTGCCAGCAGCGTAGCCCCCTCGGTAGCGGGGGGGCAGGAGACCCAGTACTTC | CASSVAPSVAGGQETQYF | TRBJ2-5 | - | TRBV9 | TRBD2
TGTGCCAGTAGTTCGATCGAGAGCTCTGGAAACACCATATATTTT | CASSSIESSGNTIYF | TRBJ1-3 | - | TRBV19 | -
TGCAGTGCCGGGGGAGTTCAGTACTTC | CSAGGVQYF | TRBJ2-4 | few | TRBV20-1 | -
TGTGCCAGCAGCCAAGATTACGACACATGGGGAGCTTTCTTT | CASSQDYDTWGAFF | TRBJ1-1 | few | TRBV14 | -
TGTGCCATCTGGGACAGGGACTCACCCCTCCACTTT | CAIWDRDSPLHF | TRBJ1-6 | - | TRBV10-3 | TRBD1
TGTGCCAGCAGCTTAGAACTGGCTAGGGGGTCTGAAGCTTTCTTT | CASSLELARGSEAFF | TRBJ1-1 | once | TRBV11-2 | -